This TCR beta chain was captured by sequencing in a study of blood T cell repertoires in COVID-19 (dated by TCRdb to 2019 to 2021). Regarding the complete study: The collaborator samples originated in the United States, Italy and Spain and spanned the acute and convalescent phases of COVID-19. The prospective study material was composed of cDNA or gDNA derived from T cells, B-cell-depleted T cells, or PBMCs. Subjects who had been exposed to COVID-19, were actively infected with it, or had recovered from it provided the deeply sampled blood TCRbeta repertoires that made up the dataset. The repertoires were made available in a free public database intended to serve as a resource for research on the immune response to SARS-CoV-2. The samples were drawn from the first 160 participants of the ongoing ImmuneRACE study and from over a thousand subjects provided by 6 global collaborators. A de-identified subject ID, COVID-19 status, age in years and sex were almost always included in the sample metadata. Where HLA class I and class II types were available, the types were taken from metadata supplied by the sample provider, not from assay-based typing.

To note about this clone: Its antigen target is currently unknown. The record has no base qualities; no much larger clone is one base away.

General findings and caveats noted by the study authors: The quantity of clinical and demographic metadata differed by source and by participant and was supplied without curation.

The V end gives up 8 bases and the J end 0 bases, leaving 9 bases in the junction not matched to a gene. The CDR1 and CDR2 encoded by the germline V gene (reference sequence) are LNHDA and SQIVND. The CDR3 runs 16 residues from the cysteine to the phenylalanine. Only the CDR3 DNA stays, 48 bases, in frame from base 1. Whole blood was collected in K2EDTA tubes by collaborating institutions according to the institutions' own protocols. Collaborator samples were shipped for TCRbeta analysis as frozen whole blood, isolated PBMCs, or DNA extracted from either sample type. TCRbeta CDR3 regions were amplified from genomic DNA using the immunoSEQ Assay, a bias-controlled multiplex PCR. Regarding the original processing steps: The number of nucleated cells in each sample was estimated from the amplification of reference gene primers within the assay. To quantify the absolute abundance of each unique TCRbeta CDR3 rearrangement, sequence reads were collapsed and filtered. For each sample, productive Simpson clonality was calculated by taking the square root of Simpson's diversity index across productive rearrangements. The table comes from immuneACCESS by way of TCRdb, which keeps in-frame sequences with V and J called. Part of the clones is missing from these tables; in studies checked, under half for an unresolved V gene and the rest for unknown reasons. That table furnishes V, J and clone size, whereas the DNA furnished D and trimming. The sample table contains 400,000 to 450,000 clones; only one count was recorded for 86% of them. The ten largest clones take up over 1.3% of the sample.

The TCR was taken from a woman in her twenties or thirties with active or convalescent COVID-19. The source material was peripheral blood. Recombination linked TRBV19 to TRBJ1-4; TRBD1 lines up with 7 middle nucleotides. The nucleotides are TGTGCCAGTCGGAGGGACAGCGCCGCAACTAATGAAAAACTGTTTTTT. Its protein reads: CASRRDSAATNEKLFF.